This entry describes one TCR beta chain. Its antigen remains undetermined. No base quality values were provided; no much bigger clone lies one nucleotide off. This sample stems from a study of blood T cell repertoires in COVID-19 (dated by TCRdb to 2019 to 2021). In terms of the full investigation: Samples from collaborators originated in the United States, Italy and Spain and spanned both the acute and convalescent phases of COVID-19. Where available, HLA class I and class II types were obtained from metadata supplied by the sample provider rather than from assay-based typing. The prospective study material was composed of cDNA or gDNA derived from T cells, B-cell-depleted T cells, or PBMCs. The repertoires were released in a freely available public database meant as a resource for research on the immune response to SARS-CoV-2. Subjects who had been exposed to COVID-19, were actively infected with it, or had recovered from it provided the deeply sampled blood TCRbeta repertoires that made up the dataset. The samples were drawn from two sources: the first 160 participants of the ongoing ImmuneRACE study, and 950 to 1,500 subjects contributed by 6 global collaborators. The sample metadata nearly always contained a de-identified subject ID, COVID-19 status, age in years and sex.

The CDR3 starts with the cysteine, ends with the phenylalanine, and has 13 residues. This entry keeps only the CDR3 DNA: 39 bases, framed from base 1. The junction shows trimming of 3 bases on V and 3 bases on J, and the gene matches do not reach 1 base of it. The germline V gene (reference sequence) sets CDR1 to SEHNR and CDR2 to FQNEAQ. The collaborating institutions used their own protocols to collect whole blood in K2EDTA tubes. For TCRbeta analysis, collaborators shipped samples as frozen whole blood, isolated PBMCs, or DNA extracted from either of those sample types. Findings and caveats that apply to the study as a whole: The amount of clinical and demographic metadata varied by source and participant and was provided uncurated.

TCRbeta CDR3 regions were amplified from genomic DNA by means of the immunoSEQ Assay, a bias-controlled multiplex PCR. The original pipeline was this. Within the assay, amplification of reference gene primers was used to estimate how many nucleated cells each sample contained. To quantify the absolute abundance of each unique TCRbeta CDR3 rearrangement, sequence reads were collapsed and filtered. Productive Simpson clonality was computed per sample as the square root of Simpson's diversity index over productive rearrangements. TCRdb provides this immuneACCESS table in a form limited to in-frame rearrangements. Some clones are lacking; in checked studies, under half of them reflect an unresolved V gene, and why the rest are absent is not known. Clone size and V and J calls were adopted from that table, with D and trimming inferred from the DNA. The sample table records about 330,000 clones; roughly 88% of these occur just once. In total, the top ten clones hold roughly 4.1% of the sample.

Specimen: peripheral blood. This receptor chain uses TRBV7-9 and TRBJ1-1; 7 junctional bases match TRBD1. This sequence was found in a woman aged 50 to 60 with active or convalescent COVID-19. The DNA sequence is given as TGTGCCAGCAGCTTGACAGGGTACACTGAAGCTTTCTTT. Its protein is CASSLTGYTEAFF. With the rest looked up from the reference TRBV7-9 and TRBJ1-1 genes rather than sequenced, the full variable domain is DTGVSQNPRHKITKRGQNVTFRCDPISEHNRLYWYRQTLGQGPEFLTYFQNEAQLEKSRLLSDRFSAERPKGSFSTLEIQRTEQGDSAMYLCASSLTGYTEAFFGQGTRLTVV.